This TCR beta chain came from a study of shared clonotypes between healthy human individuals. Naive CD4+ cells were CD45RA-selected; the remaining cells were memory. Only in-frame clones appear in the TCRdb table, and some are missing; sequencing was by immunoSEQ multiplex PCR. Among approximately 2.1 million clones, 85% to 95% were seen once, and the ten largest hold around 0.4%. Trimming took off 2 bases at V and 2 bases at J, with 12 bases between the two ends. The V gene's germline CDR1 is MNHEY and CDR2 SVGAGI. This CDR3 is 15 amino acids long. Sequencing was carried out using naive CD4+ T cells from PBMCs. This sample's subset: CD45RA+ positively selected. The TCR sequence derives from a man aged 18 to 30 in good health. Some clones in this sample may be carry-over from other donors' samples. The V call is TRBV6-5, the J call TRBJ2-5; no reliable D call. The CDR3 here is CASSYASQEQETQYF. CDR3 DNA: TGTGCCAGCAGTTACGCGAGTCAGGAGCAAGAGACCCAGTACTTC.